This TCR beta chain came from a study of blood T cells in healthy people across ages. The overall study: There was about one barcoded beta molecule captured by template switching per two T cells.

PCR was performed a second time for about 7 to 12 cycles using a sample-barcoded 5' primer and a J-beta primer mix. Carrying 12 random nucleotides, a template-switch adaptor labeled each individual cDNA molecule. Using its own MiXCR run on the 5' RACE reads, TCRdb lists one record per CDR3 protein. The sample shows some 1 million distinct CDR3 sequences, 40% to 45% of them seen only once. Russia was home to the donors, healthy Caucasian individuals aged roughly 6 to 90. With 2 bases clipped from V and 6 bases from J, the junction kept 8 bases outside the gene matches. CDR1 and CDR2 (germline): DFQATT, SNEGSKA (reference sequence). This CDR3 is built from 14 residues.

This rearrangement joins TRBV20-1 to TRBJ1-2; 8 nucleotides line up with TRBD1. The sequencing sample was made of blood. This receptor was taken from an older woman in good health. The CDR3 loop reads CSARHPDRVDGYTF. CDR3 in DNA: TGCAGTGCTAGACACCCGGACAGGGTAGATGGCTACACCTTC.